Below, 5 T cell receptor beta chains from the same sample are listed, as sequenced in a study of T cell changes during pregnancy in multiple sclerosis. Clones were read by immunoSEQ multiplex PCR, and TCRdb kept only the in-frame ones, dropping some. The table lists around 130,000 clones, approximately 95% of them singletons. This sample comprised peripheral blood, obtained before pregnancy. The receptor source for this set is a female donor with multiple sclerosis, enrolled in a pregnancy study.

V and J are TRBV9 and TRBJ2-1; 8 bases are a match to TRBD2. Unmatched junction bases numbered 3, after V lost 0 bases and J lost 1 base. CDR1 and CDR2 (germline): SGDLS, YYNGEE. This CDR3 comprises 16 residues. The CDR3 loop reads CASSVVASGSYNEQFF. CDR3 DNA sequence: TGTGCCAGCAGCGTAGTGGCTAGCGGGTCCTACAATGAGCAGTTCTTC. The full variable domain, rest sourced from reference TRBV9 and TRBJ2-1, is DSGVTQTPKHLITATGQRVTLRCSPRSGDLSVYWYQQSLDQGLQFLIQYYNGEERAKGNILERFSAQQFPDLHSELNLSSLELGDSALYFCASSVVASGSYNEQFFGPGTRLTVL.

V usage is TRBV30 and J usage is TRBJ2-6; 8 bases agree with TRBD1. The CDR3 runs 15 residues. Germline V CDR1 and CDR2: GTSNPN, SVGIG (reference sequence). The V gene end was trimmed by 6 bases and the J gene end by 0 bases; junction bases not matched to a gene: 4. As DNA, the CDR3 is TGTGCCTGCCGGGACAGGAGCTCTGGGGCCAACGTCCTGACTTTC. Its protein is CACRDRSSGANVLTF.

This clone was detected a few times. The V call is TRBV29-1, the J call TRBJ1-5; the match to TRBD1 covers 7 bases. CDR3 length: 12 amino acids. Germline V gene data show CDR1 as SQVTM and CDR2 as ANQGSEA. V dropped 5 bases and J dropped 6; count of bases not matched to a gene: 4. The CDR3: CSVTGEGQPQHF. DNA of the CDR3: TGCAGCGTTACAGGGGAAGGTCAGCCCCAGCATTTT. The full variable domain, rest sourced from reference TRBV29-1 and TRBJ1-5, is SAVISQKPSRDICQRGTSLTIQCQVDSQVTMMFWYRQQPGQSLTLIATANQGSEATYESGFVIDKFPISRPNLTFSTLTVSNMSPEDSSIYLCSVTGEGQPQHFGDGTRLSIL.

This CDR3 reads CSADRVYGYTF. In DNA, the CDR3 is TGCAGTGCTGACAGGGTTTATGGCTACACCTTC. The chain carries TRBV20-1 and TRBJ1-2; TRBD1 aligns across 7 bases. Losses at the gene ends were 5 bases for V and 5 bases for J; bases not matched to a gene: 2. CDR1 and CDR2 (germline): DFQATT, SNEGSKA (reference sequence). This CDR3 is built from 11 residues.

V and J are TRBV9 and TRBJ2-7; the match to TRBD2 covers 9 bases. The CDR3 sequence is 16 residues long. The germline V gene has CDR1 SGDLS and CDR2 YYNGEE. J gave up 2 bases and V 0 bases, and 6 bases lay outside the gene matches. The CDR3 loop reads CASSVGGLAGTYEQYF. The CDR3 nucleotides read TGTGCCAGCAGCGTAGGGGGGCTAGCGGGGACCTACGAGCAGTACTTC.